One sample yielded the 29 T cell receptor beta chains listed below, sequenced in a study of blood T cell repertoires in COVID-19. The protocol was immunoSEQ multiplex PCR, while the TCRdb copy is restricted to in-frame clones and leaves out a portion. Altogether some 190,000 clones are present, 75% to 80% being singletons, with the ten largest covering roughly 7.8%. Material for sequencing was peripheral blood. The receptors shown here come from a woman aged 45-65 years with active or convalescent COVID-19.

This rearrangement joins TRBV5-1 to TRBJ2-3; TRBD2 matches 9 bases. Trimming removed 0 bases from V and 3 bases from J; junction bases left unmatched: 8. Germline V lookup: CDR1 SGHRS, CDR2 YFSETQ. CDR3 size: 17 residues. CDR3 DNA: TGCGCCAGCAGCTTGGGACCTAGCGGGGCGGGGACAGATACGCAGTATTTT. This sequence encodes CASSLGPSGAGTDTQYF.

The rearrangement uses TRBV6-2 or TRBV6-3 and TRBJ2-1; D ambiguous. V was pared by 2 bases and J by 0 bases, with 8 bases between. Germline CDR1 reads MNHEY; CDR2 reads SVGEGT. This CDR3 region has 15 residues. The CDR3 spells CASSYTLSSYNEQFF. The CDR3, as DNA: TGTGCCAGCAGTTACACCCTTAGCTCCTACAATGAGCAGTTCTTC.

V and J are TRBV2 and TRBJ1-1; 8 bases align to TRBD1. CDR1 and CDR2 (germline): SNHLY, FYNNEI. V lost 7 bases to trimming and J lost 4 bases; unmatched junction nucleotides: 8. This CDR3 has 14 amino acids. This CDR3 reads CASTETGVRTEAFF. CDR3 in DNA: TGTGCCAGCACAGAGACAGGGGTACGCACTGAAGCTTTCTTT. Full variable domain (rest looked up from reference TRBV2 and TRBJ1-1): EPEVTQTPSHQVTQMGQEVILRCVPISNHLYFYWYRQILGQKVEFLVSFYNNEISEKSEIFDDQFSVERPDGSNFTLKIRSTKLEDSAMYFCASTETGVRTEAFFGQGTRLTVV.

This clone was observed a handful of times. The V gene is TRBV30, the J gene TRBJ1-2, with 8 nucleotides matching TRBD1. Germline V gene data show CDR1 as GTSNPN and CDR2 as SVGIG (reference sequence). CDR3 length: 14 residues. V lost 4 bases to trimming and J lost 4 bases; unmatched junction nucleotides: 8. CDR3 in amino acids: CAWKVTGGGYGYTF. Written as DNA, the CDR3 is TGTGCCTGGAAGGTTACAGGGGGGGGCTATGGCTACACCTTC.

This chain links TRBV7-2 with TRBJ2-6; D is unclear. Trimming shortened V by 0 bases and J by 2 bases, and 2 bases separated the two germline ends. This CDR3 is built from 14 residues. Germline V gene sequence: CDR1 SGHTA, CDR2 FQGNSA. CDR3 sequence reads: CASSLAAGANVLTF. CDR3 bases: TGTGCCAGCAGCTTAGCCGCTGGGGCCAACGTCCTGACTTTC.

About this clone itself: A junction boundary mismatches the germline segment, possibly from a read error. The V call is TRBV7-9, the J call TRBJ2-3; D perhaps matches TRBD2 (5 bases). Germline-derived CDR1 and CDR2 are SEHNR and FQNEAQ (reference sequence). This CDR3 contains 15 residues. The CDR3 bases are TGTGCCAGCAGCCTAGCCCTAGCTGGGACAGATACGCAGTATTTT. As protein: CASSLALAGTDTQYF.

The chain carries TRBV20-1 and TRBJ2-5, with TRBD2 matching over 8 bases. V shed 3 bases, J shed 2 bases, and the junction held 5 bases outside the gene matches. CDR3 length: 14 amino acids. Germline CDR1 reads DFQATT; CDR2 reads SNEGSKA (reference sequence). CDR3 in DNA: TGCAGTGCTAGTCCATTAGCGGGGCAAGAGACCCAGTACTTC. Protein: CSASPLAGQETQYF.

This chain links TRBV7-3 with TRBJ2-1, with 12 positions matching TRBD2. V gave up 4 bases and J gave up 3 bases; unmatched junction bases: 1. Germline CDR1 and CDR2: SGHTA and FQGTGA. The CDR3 covers 15 residues. The CDR3 bases are TGTGCCAGCAGCTCGACTAGCGGGAGCTACAATGAGCAGTTCTTC. Its protein product is CASSSTSGSYNEQFF.

This clone has a single count. This chain joins TRBV2 and TRBJ1-2, with 10 bases that match TRBD1. The CDR3 has 14 amino acids. CDR1 and CDR2 (germline): SNHLY, FYNNEI. With 4 bases clipped from V and 8 bases from J, the junction kept 7 bases outside the gene matches. The CDR3 DNA is TGTGCCAGCAGTGGGGACAGGGGACGTGGCGGCTACACCTTC. Amino acid sequence: CASSGDRGRGGYTF.

The chain combines TRBV24-1 with TRBJ2-3; no clear D. With 0 bases removed from V and 3 bases from J, the gap between germline ends came to 18 bases. The germline CDR1 and CDR2 sequences are KGHDR and SFDVKD. The CDR3 runs 18 residues. CDR3 region: CATSDLQSSRKETDTQYF. CDR3 in DNA: TGTGCCACCAGTGATTTGCAAAGTAGCCGTAAGGAGACAGATACGCAGTATTTT.

The J gene is TRBJ1-6, the V gene TRBV9; D gene ambiguous. Trimming shortened V by 6 bases and J by 10 bases, and 17 bases separated the two germline ends. Germline values: CDR1 SGDLS, CDR2 YYNGEE. The CDR3 totals 14 residues. The CDR3, as DNA: TGTGCCAGCACCAACGGAGGTAATTTGTCACCCCTCCACTTT. It encodes CASTNGGNLSPLHF.

The chain recombines TRBV2 with TRBJ2-7, with D hard to call. Trimming stripped 6 bases from V and 1 base from J, with 7 bases between. The CDR3 contains 12 residues. The germline gives CDR1 SNHLY, CDR2 FYNNEI. The chain's CDR3 is CASRRESYEQYF. The CDR3 nucleotides read TGTGCCAGCAGGCGAGAGTCCTACGAGCAGTACTTC.

A single count supports this clone. The CDR3 spells CASSFPSRDSTYNEQFF. The DNA for the CDR3 is TGTGCCAGCAGCTTCCCGTCCCGGGACAGCACCTACAATGAGCAGTTCTTC. The chain couples TRBV5-4 to TRBJ2-1, with 7 bases identical to TRBD1. CDR3 length: 17 residues. Germline lookup yields CDR1 SGHNT and CDR2 YYREEE (reference sequence). J gave up 2 bases and V 2 bases, and 10 bases lay outside the gene matches.

This sequence joins TRBV30 and TRBJ1-2, with a possible D match to TRBD1 (6 bases). The length of the CDR3 is 13 residues. With 5 bases removed from V and 0 bases from J, the gap between germline ends came to 10 bases. CDR1 GTSNPN and CDR2 SVGIG come from the germline V gene (reference sequence). CDR3 amino acids: CAWSTGSNYGYTF. CDR3 coding DNA: TGTGCCTGGTCAACAGGGTCTAACTATGGCTACACCTTC.

CDR3 sequence: CASRPTGGGNSPLHF. The CDR3 DNA reads as TGCGCCAGCAGACCAACAGGGGGTGGTAATTCACCCCTCCACTTT. The chain is built from TRBV5-1 and TRBJ1-6; 8 bases are shared with TRBD1. The ends lost 5 bases at V and 6 bases at J; junction bases unmatched: 7. Looked up from germline, CDR1 is SGHRS and CDR2 is YFSETQ. The CDR3 length is 15 residues. The full variable domain, with the rest looked up from reference TRBV5-1 and TRBJ1-6, is KAGVTQTPRYLIKTRGQQVTLSCSPISGHRSVSWYQQTPGQGLQFLFEYFSETQRNKGNFPGRFSGRQFSNSRSEMNVSTLELGDSALYLCASRPTGGGNSPLHFGNGTRLTVT.

The J gene is TRBJ1-6, the V gene TRBV5-1; D unclear. This CDR3 comprises 13 residues. Per germline, CDR1 SGHRS and CDR2 YFSETQ. With 0 bases removed from V and 9 bases from J, the gap between germline ends came to 7 bases. The CDR3 coding sequence is TGCGCCAGCAGCTTGGAGCCGGGTTCACCCCTCCACTTT. Its protein product is CASSLEPGSPLHF.

This CDR3 is CASSLGTSGFSTDTQYF. CDR3 bases: TGCGCCAGCAGCTTGGGGACTAGCGGGTTTAGCACAGATACGCAGTATTTT. The J gene is TRBJ2-3, the V gene TRBV5-1, with 11 nucleotides matching TRBD2. The CDR3 length is 17 residues. V trimming: 0 bases; J trimming: 0 bases; junction bases outside the gene matches: 3. Germline CDR1 and CDR2: SGHRS and YFSETQ.

This sequence joins TRBV29-1 and TRBJ1-2; the D is unclear. This CDR3 contains 14 residues. Germline CDR1 SQVTM, CDR2 ANQGSEA. V was trimmed by 3 bases and J by 2 bases, leaving 13 bases between them. In DNA, the CDR3 is TGCAGCGTTGAGGTCGTGGAGGGAAACTATGGCTACACCTTC. It translates to CSVEVVEGNYGYTF.

J is TRBJ1-3 and V is TRBV15; unclear D gene. CDR3 length: 16 residues. In germline, CDR1 is LNHNV, CDR2 YYDKDF (reference sequence). V lost 0 bases to trimming and J lost 0 bases, with 9 bases between them. CDR3 sequence reads: CATSREGDLSGNTIYF. CDR3 DNA sequence: TGTGCCACCAGCAGAGAAGGAGACCTCTCTGGAAACACCATATATTTT.

J is TRBJ2-2 and V is TRBV12-3 or TRBV12-4; D might be TRBD2 (5 bases). The CDR3 runs 13 residues. Trimming cost V 1 base and J 6 bases, with 6 bases left between them. For the CDR3, the DNA is TGTGCCAGCAGTTTAGTGGAGGCCGGGGAGCTGTTTTTT. Its protein product is CASSLVEAGELFF.

The V and J genes are TRBV30 and TRBJ2-5; 7 nucleotides line up with TRBD1. V shed 0 bases and J 5 bases; nucleotides not matched to a gene: 9. Per the germline V gene, CDR1 is GTSNPN and CDR2 is SVGIG (reference sequence). The CDR3 is 15 amino acids. The CDR3 nucleotides are TGTGCCTGGAGTGTAGGGACAGTCCCCGGGGAGACCCAGTACTTC. Translated: CAWSVGTVPGETQYF.

The chain combines TRBV9 with TRBJ2-3; 14 nucleotides agree with TRBD2. V shed 4 bases and J 6 bases; nucleotides not matched to a gene: 4. The CDR3 has 15 amino acids. Germline assignment: CDR1 SGDLS and CDR2 YYNGEE. The CDR3 bases are TGTGCCAGCAGCATCGGGACTAGCGGGGGTGATACGCAGTATTTT. It codes for CASSIGTSGGDTQYF.

The chain joins TRBV9 to TRBJ2-1; TRBD2 matches 7 bases. CDR1 is SGDLS, CDR2 YYNGEE, per germline. The CDR3 length is 17 residues. V lost 0 bases, J lost 2 bases, and 8 bases stayed unmatched. This CDR3 is CASSVGDRGGAYNEQFF. DNA of the CDR3: TGTGCCAGCAGCGTAGGTGATCGCGGGGGTGCCTACAATGAGCAGTTCTTC.

This clone was seen a handful of times. J is TRBJ1-2 and V is TRBV7-2; TRBD1 is a possible D gene (5 bases). The CDR3 contains 14 residues. The germline V gene encodes CDR1 SGHTA and CDR2 FQGNSA. Between the trimmed V and J ends, which lost 5 bases and 9 bases, there was a span of 19 bases. CDR3 nucleotides: TGTGCCAGCAGCCCAAGGGGAGGGGTTGAGAGCTACACCTTC. Translated: CASSPRGGVESYTF.

V usage is TRBV19 and J usage is TRBJ2-1; possible D gene TRBD1, 7 bases. V was cut by 4 bases and J by 6 bases, with 13 bases left in between. Germline values: CDR1 LNHDA, CDR2 SQIVND (reference sequence). CDR3 length: 14 residues. CDR3 nucleotide sequence: TGTGCCAGTAGTACAGGGGGGATTGGCAATGAGCAGTTCTTC. As protein: CASSTGGIGNEQFF.

The V call is TRBV11-3, the J call TRBJ1-2; no clear D gene. CDR3 length equals 11 residues. Germline CDR1 reads SGHNT; CDR2 reads YENEEA. V lost 8 bases and J lost 6, with 10 bases in between. CDR3 amino acids: CASQTGNGYTF. CDR3 sequence (DNA): TGTGCCAGCCAGACGGGAAATGGCTACACCTTC. The complete variable domain, with remaining parts taken from reference TRBV11-3 and TRBJ1-2, reads EAGVVQSPRYKIIEKKQPVAFWCNPISGHNTLYWYLQNLGQGPELLIRYENEEAVDDSQLPKDRFSAERLKGVDSTLKIQPAELGDSAVYLCASQTGNGYTFGSGTRLTVV.

The V and J genes are TRBV30 and TRBJ2-6, with no clear D. Trimming shortened V by 4 bases and J by 7 bases, and 20 bases separated the two germline ends. The CDR3 has 16 amino acids. Germline V lookup: CDR1 GTSNPN, CDR2 SVGIG (reference sequence). CDR3 DNA sequence: TGTGCCTGGACCTCCACTTTTTGGAGCAAAGCCAACGTCCTGACTTTC. Encoded protein: CAWTSTFWSKANVLTF.

The chain carries TRBV2 and TRBJ1-5; D is uncertain. CDR3 length equals 15 residues. Per the germline V gene, CDR1 is SNHLY and CDR2 is FYNNEI. V was clipped by 5 bases and J by 0 bases, with 11 bases between them. CDR3 region: CASSLSSNSNQPQHF. DNA of the CDR3: TGTGCCAGCAGTCTTAGCTCTAATAGCAATCAGCCCCAGCATTTT.

This clone was seen only once. A junction boundary mismatches the germline segment, possibly from a read error. This chain connects TRBV10-3 to TRBJ2-7; D may be TRBD2 (6 bases). The CDR3 has 15 amino acids. The germline V gene encodes CDR1 ENHRY and CDR2 SYGVKD. This chain's CDR3 is CVIRDERVSSYEQYF. CDR3 coding DNA: TGTGTCATCAGGGATGAGCGGGTTAGCTCCTACGAGCAGTACTTC.